This TCR beta chain was recovered during a study of blood T cell repertoires in COVID-19. Study-level information: Samples came from the United States, Italy and Spain, spanning acute and convalescent COVID-19.

The CDR3 spans 17 residues. Germline V CDR1 and CDR2: SGHTA, FQGNSA. The V end lost 4 bases, the J end lost 1 base, and 17 bases lay between the germline ends. Under the authors' procedure: Researchers report that nucleated cell counts were estimated from reference gene primer amplification. Measured with immunoSEQ multiplex PCR; TCRdb has only the in-frame clones, and not every one. V, J and clone size reflect that table, while D and trimming were determined from the DNA. The sample includes some 170,000 clones, around 90% of them seen just once. Sequencing used peripheral blood. The chain links TRBV7-2 to TRBJ1-3; D remains unclear. The receptor's source is a man in his fifties or sixties with active or convalescent COVID-19. CDR3 sequence: CASSSGVNAGSGNTIYF. CDR3 DNA sequence: TGTGCCAGCAGCTCTGGTGTGAACGCCGGGTCTGGAAACACCATATATTTT.